Listed below are T cell receptor beta chains from one sample, sequenced in a study of T cell responses to AZD1222 COVID-19 vaccine. Profiling relied on immunoSEQ multiplex PCR, and the TCRdb table lists in-frame clones only, not all of them. The top ten clones hold roughly 4.3% of a sample with over 100,000 clones, about 87% of them seen once. This material consisted of peripheral blood, taken 28 days after the second AZD1222 dose. The source of these receptors is an adult who received the AZD1222 COVID-19 vaccine. CDR3s include the opening cysteine and the closing phenylalanine or tryptophan. A D gene is named only where the DNA matches it firmly. Size values are once, few and many counts, or a class for expanded clones, and some rows have none.

CDR3aa: CASSHGAGGKETQYF; CDR3nt: TGCGCCAGCAGCCATGGCGCGGGGGGAAAAGAGACCCAGTACTTC; j_gene: TRBJ2-5; v_gene: TRBV4-3; d_gene: TRBD2; abundance: .
CDR3aa: CASSSSGQDLREQYF; CDR3nt: TGTGCCAGCAGTTCCTCCGGACAGGATCTTAGGGAGCAGTACTTC; j_gene: TRBJ2-7; v_gene: TRBV28; d_gene: TRBD1; abundance: .
CDR3aa: CASTPEGGGIMPQHF; CDR3nt: TGTGCCAGCACCCCAGAAGGGGGGGGAATCATGCCCCAGCATTTT; j_gene: TRBJ1-5; v_gene: TRBV6-5; d_gene: .; abundance: .
CDR3aa: CASRDGYNEQFF; CDR3nt: TGTGCCAGCAGAGACGGATACAATGAGCAGTTCTTC; j_gene: TRBJ2-1; v_gene: TRBV27; d_gene: .; abundance: many
CDR3aa: CASSSPTGGEKLFF; CDR3nt: TGCGCCAGCAGCAGTCCGACAGGTGGGGAAAAACTGTTTTTT; j_gene: TRBJ1-4; v_gene: TRBV5-1; d_gene: .; abundance: .
CDR3aa: CASSFGQGNYGYTF; CDR3nt: TGTGCCAGCAGCTTCGGACAGGGCAACTATGGCTACACCTTC; j_gene: TRBJ1-2; v_gene: TRBV6-5; d_gene: TRBD1; abundance: .
CDR3aa: CASSLAPFLAGGPEQFF; CDR3nt: TGTGCCAGCAGCTTAGCCCCCTTTCTAGCGGGGGGACCTGAGCAGTTCTTC; j_gene: TRBJ2-1; v_gene: TRBV7-2; d_gene: TRBD2; abundance: .
CDR3aa: CASSAWRGGYNEQFF; CDR3nt: TGTGCCAGCAGCGCCTGGCGGGGGGGTTACAATGAGCAGTTCTTC; j_gene: TRBJ2-1; v_gene: TRBV27; d_gene: TRBD2; abundance: .
CDR3aa: CASRQSTGGFTEAFF; CDR3nt: TGTGCCAGCAGACAATCGACAGGGGGCTTTACTGAAGCTTTCTTT; j_gene: TRBJ1-1; v_gene: TRBV14; d_gene: TRBD1; abundance: .
CDR3aa: CASSEWGSGYTF; CDR3nt: TGTGCCAGCAGTGAATGGGGTAGCGGCTACACCTTC; j_gene: TRBJ1-2; v_gene: TRBV25-1; d_gene: .; abundance: .
CDR3aa: CASSPWTGDPSNQPQHF; CDR3nt: TGTGCCAGTAGTCCCTGGACAGGGGATCCCAGCAATCAGCCCCAGCATTTT; j_gene: TRBJ1-5; v_gene: TRBV19; d_gene: TRBD1; abundance: once
CDR3aa: CASGLVLGTDTQYF; CDR3nt: TGTGCTAGTGGTTTGGTACTGGGCACAGATACGCAGTATTTT; j_gene: TRBJ2-3; v_gene: TRBV12-5; d_gene: .; abundance: .
CDR3aa: CASSLGGQGAHEQYF; CDR3nt: TGTGCCAGCAGCTTAGGCGGACAGGGGGCTCACGAGCAGTACTTC; j_gene: TRBJ2-7; v_gene: TRBV11-2; d_gene: TRBD1; abundance: .
CDR3aa: CACSLTGTSGGETQYF; CDR3nt: TGTGCCTGCAGTTTAACCGGGACTAGCGGAGGGGAGACCCAGTACTTC; j_gene: TRBJ2-5; v_gene: TRBV27; d_gene: TRBD2; abundance: .
CDR3aa: CASRKDSATEAFF; CDR3nt: TGTGCCAGCAGGAAGGACAGTGCCACTGAAGCTTTCTTT; j_gene: TRBJ1-1; v_gene: TRBV2; d_gene: .; abundance: .
CDR3aa: CASSHLGFHEQFF; CDR3nt: TGTGCCAGCAGTCACTTAGGATTTCATGAGCAGTTCTTC; j_gene: TRBJ2-1; v_gene: TRBV6-5; d_gene: .; abundance: .
CDR3aa: CASSPTRSYEQYF; CDR3nt: TGTGCCAGCAGCCCAACCCGATCCTACGAGCAGTACTTC; j_gene: TRBJ2-7; v_gene: TRBV5-6; d_gene: .; abundance: .
CDR3aa: CACLGTGAYEQYF; CDR3nt: TGTGCCTGTCTGGGGACAGGGGCCTACGAGCAGTACTTC; j_gene: TRBJ2-7; v_gene: TRBV30; d_gene: TRBD1; abundance: once
CDR3aa: CTSSPGWIVQFF; CDR3nt: TGCACCAGCAGCCCGGGGTGGATCGTGCAGTTCTTC; j_gene: TRBJ2-1; v_gene: TRBV1; d_gene: .; abundance: .
CDR3aa: CASSQQKNTEAFF; CDR3nt: TGTGCCAGTAGTCAACAGAAGAACACTGAAGCTTTCTTT; j_gene: TRBJ1-1; v_gene: TRBV19; d_gene: .; abundance: .
CDR3aa: CASSWASGTGDEQYF; CDR3nt: TGTGCCAGCAGTTGGGCTTCCGGGACAGGGGACGAGCAGTACTTC; j_gene: TRBJ2-7; v_gene: TRBV7-2; d_gene: TRBD1; abundance: few
CDR3aa: CASSRGPTSSYNEQFF; CDR3nt: TGCGCCAGCAGCCGGGGACCGACTAGCTCCTACAATGAGCAGTTCTTC; j_gene: TRBJ2-1; v_gene: TRBV5-1; d_gene: .; abundance: .
CDR3aa: CAWSVRGAIIRNTEAFF; CDR3nt: TGTGCCTGGAGCGTCAGGGGGGCGATTATAAGGAACACTGAAGCTTTCTTT; j_gene: TRBJ1-1; v_gene: TRBV30; d_gene: TRBD1; abundance: .
CDR3aa: CASSPTRDRGRDTEAFF; CDR3nt: TGCGCCAGCAGTCCTACTCGGGACAGGGGACGAGACACTGAAGCTTTCTTT; j_gene: TRBJ1-1; v_gene: TRBV23-1; d_gene: TRBD1; abundance: once
CDR3aa: CASSPPGLLMAQHF; CDR3nt: TGTGCCAGCTCACCGCCGGGTCTCCTGATGGCCCAGCATTTT; j_gene: TRBJ1-5; v_gene: TRBV18; d_gene: .; abundance: .
CDR3aa: CASSQDRGGGETQYF; CDR3nt: TGCGCCAGCAGCCAAGATAGGGGGGGCGGGGAGACCCAGTACTTC; j_gene: TRBJ2-5; v_gene: TRBV4-3; d_gene: .; abundance: .
CDR3aa: CASSPPRQGEVDTEAFF; CDR3nt: TGTGCCAGCTCACCACCGAGGCAGGGTGAGGTCGACACTGAAGCTTTCTTT; j_gene: TRBJ1-1; v_gene: TRBV18; d_gene: .; abundance: .
CDR3aa: CASSYSGQGAKGYTF; CDR3nt: TGTGCCAGCAGTTACTCAGGACAGGGGGCAAAAGGCTACACCTTC; j_gene: TRBJ1-2; v_gene: TRBV6-5; d_gene: TRBD1; abundance: .
CDR3aa: CASSDRARSYEQYF; CDR3nt: TGTGCCAGTAGCGACAGGGCCCGCTCCTACGAGCAGTACTTC; j_gene: TRBJ2-7; v_gene: TRBV19; d_gene: TRBD1; abundance: .
CDR3aa: CASSLETGSGETQYF; CDR3nt: TGTGCCAGCAGCTTAGAAACAGGTTCCGGCGAGACCCAGTACTTC; j_gene: TRBJ2-5; v_gene: TRBV11-2; d_gene: .; abundance: .
CDR3aa: CASSRQGKNFGEQFF; CDR3nt: TGTGCCAGCAGCCGACAGGGGAAAAACTTTGGTGAGCAGTTCTTC; j_gene: TRBJ2-1; v_gene: TRBV5-4; d_gene: TRBD1; abundance: .
CDR3aa: CASSITYNEQFF; CDR3nt: TGTGCCAGTAGTATAACCTACAATGAGCAGTTCTTC; j_gene: TRBJ2-1; v_gene: TRBV19; d_gene: .; abundance: .
CDR3aa: CASSDGTGGNEQFF; CDR3nt: TGTGCCAGCAGTGACGGGACAGGGGGCAATGAGCAGTTCTTC; j_gene: TRBJ2-1; v_gene: TRBV6-4; d_gene: TRBD1; abundance: .
CDR3aa: CASSHGTSPIGEQFF; CDR3nt: TGTGCCAGCAGCCACGGGACTAGCCCAATCGGGGAGCAGTTCTTC; j_gene: TRBJ2-1; v_gene: TRBV3-1/TRBV3-2; d_gene: TRBD2; abundance: .
CDR3aa: CASSQARGLAYEQYF; CDR3nt: TGTGCCAGCAGCCAAGCTAGGGGACTTGCCTACGAGCAGTACTTC; j_gene: TRBJ2-7; v_gene: TRBV4-2; d_gene: .; abundance: .
CDR3aa: CASTVQGFHEQYF; CDR3nt: TGTGCCAGCACTGTACAGGGGTTTCACGAGCAGTACTTC; j_gene: TRBJ2-7; v_gene: TRBV6-6; d_gene: TRBD1; abundance: .
CDR3aa: CATSDSGLAPYNEQFF; CDR3nt: TGTGCCACCAGTGACTCTGGACTTGCCCCCTACAATGAGCAGTTCTTC; j_gene: TRBJ2-1; v_gene: TRBV24-1; d_gene: .; abundance: .
CDR3aa: CASSPSWGVQPQHF; CDR3nt: TGCGCCAGCAGCCCCTCGTGGGGGGTCCAGCCCCAGCATTTT; j_gene: TRBJ1-5; v_gene: TRBV4-3; d_gene: .; abundance: .
CDR3aa: CASSLPGARPQHF; CDR3nt: TGTGCCAGCAGCTTACCAGGGGCCAGGCCCCAGCATTTT; j_gene: TRBJ1-5; v_gene: TRBV7-2; d_gene: .; abundance: .
CDR3aa: CATSDPTGNTWELFF; CDR3nt: TGTGCCACCAGTGACCCGACAGGAAATACCTGGGAGCTGTTTTTT; j_gene: TRBJ2-2; v_gene: TRBV24-1; d_gene: .; abundance: .
CDR3aa: CASSQERQANQPQHF; CDR3nt: TGCGCCAGCAGCCAGGAAAGACAGGCTAATCAGCCCCAGCATTTT; j_gene: TRBJ1-5; v_gene: TRBV4-3; d_gene: .; abundance: .
CDR3aa: CASSPGAVYGYTF; CDR3nt: TGTGCCAGCTCACCAGGTGCGGTTTATGGCTACACCTTC; j_gene: TRBJ1-2; v_gene: TRBV18; d_gene: .; abundance: few